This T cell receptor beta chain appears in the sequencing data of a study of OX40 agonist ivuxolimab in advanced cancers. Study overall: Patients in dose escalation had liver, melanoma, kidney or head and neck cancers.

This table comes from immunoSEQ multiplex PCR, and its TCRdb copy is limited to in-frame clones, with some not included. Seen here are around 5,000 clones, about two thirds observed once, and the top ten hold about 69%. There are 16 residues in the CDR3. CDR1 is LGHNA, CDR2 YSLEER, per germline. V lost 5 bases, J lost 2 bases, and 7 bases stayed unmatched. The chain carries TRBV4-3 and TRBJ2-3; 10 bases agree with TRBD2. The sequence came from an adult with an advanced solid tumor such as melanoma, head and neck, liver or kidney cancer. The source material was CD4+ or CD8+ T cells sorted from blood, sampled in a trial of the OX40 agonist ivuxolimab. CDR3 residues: CASSLGLAETTDTQYF. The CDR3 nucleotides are TGCGCCAGCAGCTTAGGACTAGCGGAGACCACAGATACGCAGTATTTT.